This TCR beta chain was documented in a study of T cell responses to AZD1222 COVID-19 vaccine (dated by TCRdb to the early 2020s). Regarding the study in general: AZD1222 recipients with second doses at about 4 weeks or about 12 weeks were pooled, because spike-specific TCR depth and breadth did not differ between schedules. A total of under 250 trial participants underwent TCR sequencing, of whom roughly 210 had received two doses of AZD1222 and roughly 26 had received two doses of the MenACWY control vaccine. Enrollment into the trials was organized by age into subgroups of 18-55, 56-69 and 70-plus years, and those subgroups contained approximately 160, 26 and 62 TCR-sequenced participants, respectively. The investigation overall reported the following: In the small 56-69-year group, the increase in depth fell short of significance, most likely because of low power. Participants were mostly white British, with more females than males. The authors suggested clonal diversity may have been underestimated. CD4 TCRs associated with the vaccine covered the entire spike protein, and the dominant responses were in regions 160-218 and 743-854. Reportedly, almost half of the unique spike-specific TCRs recognized epitopes lying outside the regions that are mutated in the B.1.351 and B.1.1.7 variants. Conclusions about previously exposed vaccinees are limited, since just 6 or 7 AZD1222 recipients were seropositive for SARS-CoV-2 at baseline. Because no day 14 peak-response samples were available, the repertoires could be characterized only after the peak T cell response. After two AZD1222 doses, spike-specific TCR breadth and depth were significantly higher than at day 0 and than in MenACWY recipients.

To note about this clone: The antigen it binds to is not known. Base qualities are missing; no much larger clone stands one base away.

The CDR3 regions of human TCRbeta chains were analyzed by immunosequencing. As for the original processing: Repertoire TCRs were checked for matches against a reference library of SARS-CoV-2-specific TCRs that had been generated using the MIRA antigen-specificity platform. Breadth meant the fraction of unique TCRs that were SARS-CoV-2-associated, whereas depth meant the fraction of total T cells that were SARS-CoV-2-associated. Using the MIRA data, every spike-specific TCR was mapped to the spike region that the TCR reacted to and assigned to either a CD4 or a CD8 class. Log10-transformed breadth and depth values were compared by one-way ANOVA with Sidak's multiple comparisons tests. The table was pulled from immuneACCESS by TCRdb, which kept in-frame rearrangements only. Such tables lose some clones; where checked, under half of the loss comes from unresolved V genes, and the rest has no known cause. Clonal size and the V and J genes are those of that table, whereas D and trimming came from the DNA. The sample yields fewer than 120,000 clones; roughly four fifths were counted once. Clones ranked in the top ten supply less than 5% of the sample.

This specimen's time point label, interpreted: baseline before first vaccination. The vaccinee samples were drawn from two UK trials, COV001 and COV002, one of which was a single-blind randomized controlled phase 2/3 trial testing AZD1222 (ChAdOx1 nCoV-19) in healthy adults. For TCRbeta chain sequencing, PBMC samples were collected from trial participants at day 0 and at day 28 after the second dose. V is clipped by 3 bases and J by 4 bases, and the sequence between their germline boundaries is 16 bases long. Counted from cysteine to phenylalanine, this CDR3 has 15 amino acids. Only the CDR3 DNA is retained, 45 bases long and in frame from the first base. The germline V gene (reference sequence) yields SGHKS for CDR1 and YYEKEE for CDR2.

The V gene is TRBV5-5 and the J gene is TRBJ1-1; perhaps TRBD1 is the D gene, with 5 bases matching. This clonotype was sampled from an adult in good health. The sample here was peripheral blood, taken on day 0 of AZD1222 vaccination. The sequence in DNA is TGTGCCAGCAGCTGGGGGTCCGGAGTAGGCACTGAAGCTTTCTTT. Translation gives CASSWGSGVGTEAFF.